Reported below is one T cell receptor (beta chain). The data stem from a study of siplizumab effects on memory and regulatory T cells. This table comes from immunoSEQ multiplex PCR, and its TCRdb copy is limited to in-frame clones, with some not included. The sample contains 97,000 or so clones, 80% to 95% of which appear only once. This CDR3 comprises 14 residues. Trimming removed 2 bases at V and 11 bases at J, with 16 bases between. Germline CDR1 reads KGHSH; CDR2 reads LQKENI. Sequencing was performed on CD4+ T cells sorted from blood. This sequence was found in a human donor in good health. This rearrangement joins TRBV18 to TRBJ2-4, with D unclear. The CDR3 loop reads CASSPRLDEVVQYF. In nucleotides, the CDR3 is TGTGCCAGCTCACCAAGGCTGGATGAAGTCGTTCAGTACTTC.